This TCR beta chain stems from a study of CD8+ T cells in alopecia areata. V shed 0 bases, J shed 7 bases, and the junction held 8 bases outside the gene matches. CDR1 is GTSNPN and CDR2 is SVGIG in the germline V gene (reference sequence). The CDR3 has 15 residues. Treatment specified: oral pan-JAK inhibitor, 5-10 mg twice daily. Only a few counts were recorded for this clone. Investigators isolated RNA and reverse transcribed it into cDNA to act as the sequencing template. The assay was immunoSEQ multiplex PCR, and TCRdb's table has in-frame clones only and misses some. The sample lists some 200,000 clones; roughly 40% were seen once.

Specimen: CD4+ T cells sorted from blood, collected at approximately week 36, from a patient treated with tofacitinib. The sequence derives from a human donor with alopecia areata. The chain employs TRBV30 and TRBJ2-1; TRBD2 aligns across 8 bases. The CDR3 bases are TGTGCCTGGAGTGTACACGGGAGGGCCTTAAATGAGCAGTTCTTC. The encoded protein is CAWSVHGRALNEQFF.